This T cell receptor beta chain is drawn from a study of PD-1 and CTLA-4 blockade in melanoma. Generated by immunoSEQ multiplex PCR, the TCRdb table keeps only in-frame clones and is missing some. This table holds about 32,000 clones, about 85% found once. V gave up 6 bases and J gave up 7 bases; unmatched junction bases: 8. The CDR3 loop spans 14 amino acids. Germline lookup yields CDR1 LNHDA and CDR2 SQIVND (reference sequence). The TCR comes from a human donor with melanoma. This specimen was CD8+ T cells from peripheral blood, taken from a patient given anti-PD-1 treatment. This sequence joins TRBV19 and TRBJ1-2; 10 bases align to TRBD1. The chain's CDR3 is CASSQTGGASGYTF. CDR3 bases: TGTGCCAGTAGCCAGACAGGGGGCGCGTCTGGCTACACCTTC.